These 15 T cell receptor beta chains originate from one sample sequenced in a study of blood T cell repertoires in COVID-19. Measured with immunoSEQ multiplex PCR; TCRdb has only the in-frame clones, and not every one. This table holds approximately 50,000 clones, around 86% found once. Material: peripheral blood. The source is a human donor in a cohort sampled during active COVID-19.

The gene calls are TRBV5-1 and TRBJ1-2; 7 nucleotides align to TRBD1. V was pared by 4 bases and J by 1 base, with 10 bases of the junction left unmatched. CDR3 size: 16 residues. The V gene's germline CDR1 is SGHRS and CDR2 YFSETQ. CDR3 bases: TGCGCCAGCAGCCGCGGGACAGCTCCTATTAACTATGGCTACACCTTC. This translates into CASSRGTAPINYGYTF.

The rearrangement uses TRBV11-2 and TRBJ2-5; 16 bases agree with TRBD2. CDR1 and CDR2 (germline): SGHAT, FQNNGV. The CDR3 loop spans 16 amino acids. V lost 3 bases to trimming and J lost 2 bases; unmatched junction nucleotides: 0. The CDR3 DNA sequence: TGTGCCAGCAGCTTGGGACTAGCGGGAGGGCAAGAGACCCAGTACTTC. This sequence encodes CASSLGLAGGQETQYF.

This rearrangement joins TRBV3-1 (or the pseudogene TRBV3-2) to TRBJ2-7; 10 bases agree with TRBD2. V was clipped by 3 bases and J by 0 bases; unmatched bases: 8. CDR1 is LGHDT, CDR2 YNNKEL, per germline (reference sequence). The CDR3 length is 17 residues. CDR3 protein: CASSHGLAGVISYEQYF. The CDR3 DNA follows: TGTGCCAGCAGCCATGGGCTAGCGGGAGTTATCTCCTACGAGCAGTACTTC.

The genes are TRBV5-4 and TRBJ2-4, with TRBD1 matching over 11 bases. Germline V gene sequence: CDR1 SGHNT, CDR2 YYREEE (reference sequence). This CDR3 spans 17 amino acids. V lost 3 bases to trimming and J lost 3 bases; unmatched junction nucleotides: 8. The CDR3 loop is CASSSDRGLMDKNIQYF. DNA of the CDR3: TGTGCCAGCAGCTCGGACAGGGGGCTAATGGACAAAAACATTCAGTACTTC.

The chain couples TRBV10-1 to TRBJ1-1; 7 positions agree with TRBD1. Looked up from germline, CDR1 is WNHNN and CDR2 is SYGVQD (reference sequence). The V gene end was trimmed by 3 bases and the J gene end by 5 bases; junction bases not matched to a gene: 9. The CDR3 spans 15 residues. Here the CDR3 DNA reads TGCGCCAGCAGTGACCGGACAGGCGGTGGGACTGAAGCTTTCTTT. Translating it yields CASSDRTGGGTEAFF.

The rearrangement links TRBV11-2 to TRBJ1-1; no clear D. The CDR3 is made up of 14 amino acids. Trimming shortened V by 3 bases and J by 2 bases, and 10 bases separated the two germline ends. Germline CDR1 is SGHAT and CDR2 is FQNNGV. Here the CDR3 reads CASSFVGKNTEAFF. The CDR3 DNA reads as TGTGCCAGCAGCTTTGTCGGGAAAAACACTGAAGCTTTCTTT.

J is TRBJ1-6 and V is TRBV2; D is possibly TRBD1 (5 bases). The V end was cut by 10 bases, the J end by 7 bases, with 17 bases between. Per germline, CDR1 SNHLY and CDR2 FYNNEI. The CDR3 loop spans 14 amino acids. This chain's CDR3 is CAIDRGEGNSPLHF. CDR3 in DNA: TGTGCCATCGACAGAGGGGAGGGAAATTCACCCCTCCACTTT.

V and J are TRBV2 and TRBJ2-1; tentative D call: TRBD2 (6 bases). The CDR3 has 14 residues. Germline-derived CDR1 and CDR2 are SNHLY and FYNNEI. V shed 7 bases and J shed 3 bases, with 13 bases lying between them. The CDR3 coding sequence is TGTGCCAGCACCCAAGCGGAGGGCTACAATGAGCAGTTCTTC. Translation: CASTQAEGYNEQFF.

This chain connects TRBV4-3 to TRBJ2-1; 7 nucleotides agree with TRBD2. This CDR3 is 15 amino acids long. The germline V gene has CDR1 LGHNA and CDR2 YSLEER. After removal of 4 bases from V and 6 bases from J, the junction contained 9 bases not matched to a gene. The CDR3 reads CASSPGTTGVNEQFF. The CDR3 DNA follows: TGCGCCAGCAGCCCCGGGACTACTGGGGTCAATGAGCAGTTCTTC.

The chain uses TRBV28 and TRBJ2-1, with TRBD1 matching over 9 bases. Germline V gene data show CDR1 as MDHEN and CDR2 as SYDVKM. With V trimmed by 6 bases and J by 6 bases, 9 bases remained unmatched. The CDR3 spans 15 residues. The CDR3 DNA sequence: TGTGCCAGCAGCCCTGGACAGGGGAGTGTCAATGAGCAGTTCTTC. Residues: CASSPGQGSVNEQFF.

The chain has TRBV2 and TRBJ2-3; 12 nucleotides agree with TRBD2. J gave up 4 bases and V 1 base, and 0 bases lay outside the gene matches. Germline V gives CDR1 SNHLY, CDR2 FYNNEI. The CDR3 loop spans 15 amino acids. DNA for the CDR3: TGTGCCAGCAGTGAAGGACTAGCGGGAGCAGATACGCAGTATTTT. It codes for CASSEGLAGADTQYF.

CDR3 sequence: CASSLGGPPETQYF. The CDR3 region has the DNA TGTGCCAGCAGCTTAGGAGGGCCCCCAGAGACCCAGTACTTC. The genes are TRBV11-2 and TRBJ2-5; TRBD2 might be the D (5 bases). Per germline, CDR1 SGHAT and CDR2 FQNNGV. The CDR3 totals 14 residues. Trimming cost V 1 base and J 4 bases, with 10 bases left between them.

This clone appeared a single time. CDR3: CASSLRYRGDTEAFF. In DNA form, the CDR3 reads TGTGCCAGCAGCCTCCGTTACAGGGGGGACACTGAAGCTTTCTTT. V gene TRBV3-1 (or the pseudogene TRBV3-2) combines with J gene TRBJ1-1; TRBD1 matches at 8 bases. V lost 4 bases, J lost 3 bases, and 7 bases stayed unmatched. CDR1 and CDR2 from the germline V gene are LGHDT and YNNKEL (reference sequence). The CDR3 runs to 15 residues.

The chain links TRBV11-3 to TRBJ2-7; TRBD2 agrees at 9 bases. With 3 bases clipped from V and 2 bases from J, the junction kept 5 bases outside the gene matches. Germline-derived CDR1 and CDR2 are SGHNT and YENEEA. The CDR3 loop spans 15 amino acids. The CDR3 protein is CASSLGSSGTYEQYF. The CDR3 bases are TGTGCCAGCAGCTTGGGGTCTAGCGGGACCTACGAGCAGTACTTC. The whole variable domain, filled in from reference TRBV11-3 and TRBJ2-7, reads EAGVVQSPRYKIIEKKQPVAFWCNPISGHNTLYWYLQNLGQGPELLIRYENEEAVDDSQLPKDRFSAERLKGVDSTLKIQPAELGDSAVYLCASSLGSSGTYEQYFGPGTRLTVT.

This clone is a singleton in its sample. The CDR3 spells CASSLVLAGPQETQYF. The DNA for the CDR3 is TGCGCCAGCAGCTTGGTACTAGCGGGACCCCAAGAGACCCAGTACTTC. This rearrangement joins TRBV5-1 to TRBJ2-5, with 10 nucleotides matching TRBD2. The length of the CDR3 is 16 residues. Germline lookup yields CDR1 SGHRS and CDR2 YFSETQ. Germline trimming cut 0 bases from V and 1 base from J; bases unmatched to any gene: 3.